These 17 T cell receptor beta chains came from one sample sequenced in a study of shared clonotypes between healthy human individuals. Positively selected for CCR7, the CD45RO-negative cells used as naive CD8 cells excluded terminally differentiated effector memory CD45RA+ cells. Sequenced by immunoSEQ multiplex PCR; TCRdb stores in-frame clones only, minus some. The sample lists a few million clones; around 93% were seen once. Sequencing used naive CD8+ T cells from PBMCs. All receptors derive from a young man in good health. Some clones in this sample may be carry-over from other donors' samples.

There are a few counts of this clone. This rearrangement joins TRBV11-2 to TRBJ1-5; no clear D. Trimming removed 6 bases at V and 3 bases at J, with 12 bases between. Germline loops: CDR1 SGHAT, CDR2 FQNNGV. The CDR3 consists of 14 residues. Written as DNA, the CDR3 is TGTGCCAGCAGTTTGAGGGCTTCCAATCAGCCCCAGCATTTT. This encodes CASSLRASNQPQHF.

V gene TRBV7-9 combines with J gene TRBJ2-7; tentative D call: TRBD1 (5 bases). The germline gives CDR1 SEHNR, CDR2 FQNEAQ (reference sequence). The CDR3 sequence is 15 residues long. V was trimmed by 6 bases and J by 3 bases, leaving 18 bases between them. The DNA of the CDR3 is TGTGCCAGCAGTTTGGGGCGGATTAAAGGCTACGAGCAGTACTTC. Amino acids: CASSLGRIKGYEQYF.

V is TRBV28 and J is TRBJ1-2; no clear D. The V and J ends lost 2 bases and 8 bases respectively, with 3 bases between them. CDR1 and CDR2 from the germline V gene are MDHEN and SYDVKM. The length of the CDR3 is 10 residues. In nucleotides, the CDR3 is TGTGCCAGCAGTTTAGGGGGCTACACCTTC. It is translated as CASSLGGYTF.

CDR3 amino acids: CASSFLDRYNEQFF. For the CDR3, the DNA is TGTGCCAGCAGTTTCCTCGACAGATACAATGAGCAGTTCTTC. This sequence joins TRBV27 and TRBJ2-1; perhaps TRBD1 as D (5 bases). V was clipped by 3 bases and J by 4 bases, with 10 bases between them. CDR3 length: 14 amino acids. The germline V gene encodes CDR1 MNHEY and CDR2 SMNVEV (reference sequence).

This clone has a single count. The chain carries TRBV6-1 and TRBJ1-3; D remains unclear. The CDR3 has 15 amino acids. Trimming cost V 3 bases and J 0 bases, with 9 bases left between them. Germline V gene lookup returns CDR1 MNHNS and CDR2 SASEGT. The CDR3 bases are TGTGCCAGCAGTGACGAGCAGTACTCTGGAAACACCATATATTTT. The encoded protein is CASSDEQYSGNTIYF.

The chain carries TRBV11-1 and TRBJ1-1, with 8 bases aligning to TRBD1. CDR1 is SGHAT, CDR2 FQDESV, per germline (reference sequence). The junction had 10 bases not matched to a gene; V was cut back by 5 bases and J by 5 bases. This CDR3 is 15 amino acids long. This CDR3 is CASSLRQGSRTEAFF. In DNA, the CDR3 is TGTGCCAGCAGCCTGAGACAGGGGAGTAGGACTGAAGCTTTCTTT.

Turning to this clone: In the same sample, other DNA sequences code for this CDR3. The chain combines TRBV19 with TRBJ2-7; the match to TRBD2 covers 13 bases. V shed 6 bases, J shed 2 bases, and the junction held 1 base outside the gene matches. The germline CDR1 and CDR2 sequences are LNHDA and SQIVND (reference sequence). This CDR3 region has 14 residues. The chain's CDR3 is CASSGLAGAYEQYF. CDR3 DNA sequence: TGTGCCAGTAGCGGACTAGCGGGAGCCTACGAGCAGTACTTC.

V is TRBV5-8 and J is TRBJ2-4; weak D call: TRBD2 (7 bases). This CDR3 is built from 12 residues. Trimming removed 7 bases from V and 6 bases from J, with 11 bases in between. CDR1 is SGHTS and CDR2 is YDEGEE in the germline V gene. The DNA of the CDR3 is TGTGCCAGCCGGGGGGCTAGAAACATTCAGTACTTC. Translated: CASRGARNIQYF. Full variable domain (outside the CDR3, taken from reference TRBV5-8 and TRBJ2-4): EAGVTQSPTHLIKTRGQQATLRCSPISGHTSVYWYQQALGLGLQFLLWYDEGEERNRGNFPPRFSGRQFPNYSSELNVNALELEDSALYLCASRGARNIQYFGAGTRLSVL.

In DNA, the CDR3 is TGCGCCAGCAGCCAAGAGATGAGAGCTAACTATGGCTACACCTTC. It encodes CASSQEMRANYGYTF. This chain links TRBV4-1 with TRBJ1-2; D gene uncertain. This CDR3 contains 15 residues. CDR1 is MGHRA, CDR2 YSYEKL, per germline. The germline V and J ends were trimmed by 0 bases and 0 bases, with 8 bases remaining between them.

V and J are TRBV27 and TRBJ2-7, with 7 bases aligning to TRBD1. The CDR3 totals 16 residues. Germline lookup yields CDR1 MNHEY and CDR2 SMNVEV (reference sequence). Germline trimming cut 0 bases from V and 1 base from J; bases unmatched to any gene: 6. The CDR3 is CASSLSTWDRSYEQYF. CDR3 DNA: TGTGCCAGCAGTTTATCTACTTGGGACAGATCCTACGAGCAGTACTTC.

This sequence joins TRBV4-3 and TRBJ1-5, with no clear D. Looked up from germline, CDR1 is LGHNA and CDR2 is YSLEER. The CDR3 extends over 16 amino acids. V lost 0 bases to trimming and J lost 1 base, with 10 bases between them. In nucleotides, the CDR3 is TGCGCCAGCAGCCAAGATCTCTTCAGGAGCAATCAGCCCCAGCATTTT. This encodes CASSQDLFRSNQPQHF.

The chain links TRBV2 to TRBJ1-2; D perhaps matches TRBD1 (5 bases). Germline CDR1 SNHLY, CDR2 FYNNEI. CDR3 length equals 14 residues. Trimming pared 11 bases from V and 2 bases from J, leaving 18 bases between. The CDR3 DNA sequence: TGTGCCTTACCACAGCAGGGAATAAACTATGGCTACACCTTC. Its protein is CALPQQGINYGYTF.

The chain is built from TRBV9 and TRBJ2-7, with 11 bases matching TRBD2. Germline V gives CDR1 SGDLS, CDR2 YYNGEE. CDR3 length: 16 amino acids. V shed 3 bases and J 5 bases; nucleotides not matched to a gene: 10. CDR3 amino acids: CASSAPIAGGDDEQYF. DNA for the CDR3: TGTGCCAGCAGCGCCCCCATAGCGGGAGGGGACGACGAGCAGTACTTC.

Concerning this clone itself: The identical CDR3 is also encoded by other nucleotide sequences in the sample. V gene TRBV9 combines with J gene TRBJ2-1, with a possible D match to TRBD1 (6 bases). Germline CDR1 reads SGDLS; CDR2 reads YYNGEE. V shed 4 bases and J shed 7 bases, with 12 bases lying between them. The CDR3 has 13 amino acids. CDR3 in amino acids: CASSFRGGNEQFF. The CDR3 coding sequence is TGTGCCAGCAGCTTCAGAGGGGGAAATGAGCAGTTCTTC.

The chain uses TRBV7-9 and TRBJ2-7; D might be TRBD2 (5 bases). CDR3 length: 16 amino acids. Germline lookup yields CDR1 SEHNR and CDR2 FQNEAQ (reference sequence). Between the trimmed V and J ends, which lost 5 bases and 7 bases, there was a span of 24 bases. CDR3 protein: CASSGTTGSSLGEQYF. CDR3 coding DNA: TGTGCCAGCAGCGGAACCACGGGAAGTTCATTGGGGGAGCAGTACTTC. The entire variable domain, with the rest obtained from reference TRBV7-9 and TRBJ2-7, is as follows: DTGVSQNPRHKITKRGQNVTFRCDPISEHNRLYWYRQTLGQGPEFLTYFQNEAQLEKSRLLSDRFSAERPKGSFSTLEIQRTEQGDSAMYLCASSGTTGSSLGEQYFGPGTRLTVT.

The chain carries TRBV5-1 and TRBJ1-4; 7 nucleotides line up with TRBD1. Trimming took 4 bases from V and 0 from J; bases not matched to a gene: 12. Germline values: CDR1 SGHRS, CDR2 YFSETQ. The CDR3 is 18 residues long. This CDR3 reads CASSLTTGRIATNEKLFF. CDR3 bases: TGCGCCAGCAGCCTGACGACAGGGAGGATCGCAACTAATGAAAAACTGTTTTTT.

The chain recombines TRBV28 with TRBJ1-1; D might be TRBD1 (5 bases). V was clipped by 7 bases and J by 2 bases, with 11 bases between them. The CDR3 consists of 13 residues. The germline V gene has CDR1 MDHEN and CDR2 SYDVKM. The CDR3 DNA reads as TGTGCCAGCAATTTTGGGGGAAACACTGAAGCTTTCTTT. As protein: CASNFGGNTEAFF.